This is a list of T cell receptor beta chains from one sample in a study of Ad26.COV2.S vaccination and SARS-CoV-2 variants. The table came from immunoSEQ multiplex PCR; TCRdb's copy has only in-frame clones and leaves some out. The sample lists around 450,000 clones; more than 80% were seen once. The source was peripheral blood, collected in a trial of Ad26.COV2.S vaccine versus placebo. These receptors originate from a person aged 18-65 years who received the Ad26.COV2.S COVID-19 vaccine or a placebo. The CDR3 runs from the conserved cysteine through the conserved F or W. D genes are given only for firm matches. Clone size is not always given. Where it is, it says once, few, many or a class for expanded clones.

clone_size d_call j_call v_call cdr3_nt cdr3_aa
once TRBD1 TRBJ2-7 TRBV10-2 TGCGCCAGCGAAGAACCGGGACAGAGCTACGAGCAGTACTTC CASEEPGQSYEQYF
NA NA TRBJ2-1 TRBV19 TGTGCCAGTAGTATACTGGCACTCTACAATGAGCAGTTCTTC CASSILALYNEQFF
NA NA TRBJ2-7 TRBV9 TGTGCCAGCAGCGTGGGTGAGGGGTCCCCCTACGAGCAGTACTTC CASSVGEGSPYEQYF
once NA TRBJ1-1 TRBV5-1 TGCGCCAGCAGCTTGGGGCCTAGGAACACTGAAGCTTTCTTT CASSLGPRNTEAFF
NA TRBD1 TRBJ1-6 TRBV7-9 TGTGCCAGCAGCCCAACAGGGGCGGGGGCCCTCCACTTT CASSPTGAGALHF
NA TRBD2 TRBJ2-1 TRBV4-3 TGCGCCAGCAGCCGCCTGAAGGCGGGAGGGCCCCATGAGCAGTTCTTC CASSRLKAGGPHEQFF
NA NA TRBJ2-1 TRBV5-6 TGTGCCAGCAGCTTACCGGGACACCTTATAGATGAGCAGTTCTTC CASSLPGHLIDEQFF
NA TRBD1 TRBJ1-2 TRBV12-5 TGTGCTAGTGGTGCCCTGGACAGGGCGACCTATGGCTACACCTTC CASGALDRATYGYTF
NA NA TRBJ2-7 TRBV10-3 TGTGCCATCAGTGAGGGAGCCTTGGGGTACGAGCAGTACTTC CAISEGALGYEQYF
NA NA TRBJ2-5 TRBV10-3 TGTGCCATCAGTGGCCCGCCTACTCAGGAGACCCAGTACTTC CAISGPPTQETQYF
NA NA TRBJ2-7 TRBV21-1 TGTGCCAGCAGCCCTAGGGCTACAGGTCCTTTGCTTGAGCAGTACTTC CASSPRATGPLLEQYF
NA TRBD1 TRBJ1-4 TRBV7-9 TGTGCCAGCAGCCCCGGGACAGGGTATGAAAAACTGTTTTTT CASSPGTGYEKLFF
NA NA TRBJ2-7 TRBV12-5 TGTGCTAGTGGACCCGGGACCAGCTACGAGCAGTACTTC CASGPGTSYEQYF
NA TRBD2 TRBJ2-3 TRBV4-2 TGTGCCAGCAGCCCCAGAGGCGGGAGGGCCGAGGACACGCAGTATTTT CASSPRGGRAEDTQYF
few NA TRBJ1-3 TRBV27 TGTGCCAGCAGTTACTCTGGAAACACCATATATTTT CASSYSGNTIYF
NA NA TRBJ1-4 TRBV7-6 TGTGCCAGCGGGGAGTGGACGGACGAAAAACTGTTTTTT CASGEWTDEKLFF
NA TRBD1 TRBJ1-4 TRBV5-1 TGCGCCAGCAGCCCGACAGGGCTTAATGAAAAACTGTTTTTT CASSPTGLNEKLFF
NA TRBD2 TRBJ2-7 TRBV5-1 TGCGCCAGCAGCTTGGCCGGGCTAGCGGGGCCCTCCTACGAGCAGTACTTC CASSLAGLAGPSYEQYF
NA NA TRBJ2-5 TRBV6-2/TRBV6-3 TGTGCCAGCAGTTATATCCAGCTCGGGAGCTGGGCAGAGACCCAGTACTTC CASSYIQLGSWAETQYF
NA NA TRBJ2-7 TRBV11-2 TGTGCCAGCAGCCCACTACCCTACGAGCAGTACTTC CASSPLPYEQYF
NA NA TRBJ1-2 TRBV18 TGTGCCAGCTCACCTGAGGCAAGGAGTAACTATGGCTACACCTTC CASSPEARSNYGYTF
NA NA TRBJ2-7 TRBV4-3 TGCGCCAGCAGCCAAGATTCAACAGGGCTGATCGAGCAGTACTTC CASSQDSTGLIEQYF
NA TRBD1 TRBJ2-7 TRBV7-9 TGTGCCAGCAGCTTGGGACAGGGCCCCTCCTACGAGCAGTACTTC CASSLGQGPSYEQYF
NA NA TRBJ2-1 TRBV12-3/TRBV12-4 TGTGCCAGCAGTTTAGTGGGTTATGAGCAGTTCTTC CASSLVGYEQFF
few TRBD2 TRBJ2-7 TRBV2 TGTGCCAGCAGTATTCGACTAGCGGGAGCTTACGAGCAGTACTTC CASSIRLAGAYEQYF
NA TRBD1 TRBJ2-7 TRBV19 TGTGCCAGTAGTATAGAGGGCCGACAGGGAATCTACGAGCAGTACTTC CASSIEGRQGIYEQYF
NA TRBD2 TRBJ2-1 TRBV28 TGTGCCAGCGGATTTACTAGCGGGGGCTACAATGAGCAGTTCTTC CASGFTSGGYNEQFF
NA NA TRBJ1-1 TRBV29-1 TGCAGCGTTGGCCGGGGGCAGAACACTGAAGCTTTCTTT CSVGRGQNTEAFF
NA TRBD1 TRBJ1-5 TRBV6-1 TGTGCCAGCAGTGAATGGACAGGGAATCAGCCCCAGCATTTT CASSEWTGNQPQHF
once NA TRBJ2-7 TRBV20-1 TGCAGTGCTAATGGGGGATACGAGCAGTACTTC CSANGGYEQYF
once TRBD2 TRBJ2-7 TRBV9 TGTGCCAGCAGCGTTGGGGCGGGAGTGGTCTACGAGCAGTACTTC CASSVGAGVVYEQYF
NA TRBD2 TRBJ2-3 TRBV27 TGTGCCAGCGGTGGACTAGCGGGAGGTACAGATACGCAGTATTTT CASGGLAGGTDTQYF
NA TRBD2 TRBJ2-5 TRBV7-8 TGTGCCAGCAGCACGGATAGCGGGACTCAAGAGACCCAGTACTTC CASSTDSGTQETQYF
NA TRBD1 TRBJ2-5 TRBV7-9 TGTGCCAGCAGCTTAGCCCAGGACAGGGGAGAGACCCAGTACTTC CASSLAQDRGETQYF
NA NA TRBJ2-1 TRBV29-1 TGCAGCGTTGGGCAGGACCTTTTCAATGAGCAGTTCTTC CSVGQDLFNEQFF
NA TRBD1 TRBJ1-1 TRBV7-2 TGTGCCAGCAGCTTTGCCCGGGACAGGGGGACTGAAGCTTTCTTT CASSFARDRGTEAFF
NA TRBD2 TRBJ2-7 TRBV12-5 TGTGCTAGTGGTTTGTCACCGGGGGGACTAGGGATTACTACCTACGAGCAGTACTTC CASGLSPGGLGITTYEQYF
NA TRBD2 TRBJ2-7 TRBV5-4 TGTGCCAGCAGCTCAGGACTAGGCTCCTACGAGCAGTACTTC CASSSGLGSYEQYF
NA NA TRBJ2-1 TRBV12-3/TRBV12-4 TGTGCCAGCAACCGGGGACTTTACAATGAGCAGTTCTTC CASNRGLYNEQFF
NA TRBD1 TRBJ1-2 TRBV7-2 TGTGCCAGCAGCGACCGGACAGGGGGCCGACCTCTGTATGGCTACACCTTC CASSDRTGGRPLYGYTF
NA NA TRBJ2-2 TRBV6-5 TGTGCCAGCAGTAAGACTACTCCCGGGGAGCTGTTTTTT CASSKTTPGELFF
NA NA TRBJ2-1 TRBV10-3 TGTGCCATCAGTGAGTCCAAGGTCGATGAGCAGTTCTTC CAISESKVDEQFF
NA NA TRBJ1-5 TRBV12-5 TGTGCTAGTGGTTTGGGGACCGACAGGCTTAATCAGCCCCAGCATTTT CASGLGTDRLNQPQHF
NA NA TRBJ2-1 TRBV6-6 TGTGCCAGCAGTTATGGCAGGGTACGTAATGAGCAGTTCTTC CASSYGRVRNEQFF
NA TRBD1 TRBJ2-2 TRBV5-6 TGTGCCAGCAGCTTGGTGGACAGGGCTACCGGGGAGCTGTTTTTT CASSLVDRATGELFF
NA NA TRBJ1-5 TRBV24-1 TGTGCCACCAGTGGCGGAACAGTTTCCAATCAGCCCCAGCATTTT CATSGGTVSNQPQHF
NA NA TRBJ2-5 TRBV27 TGTGCCAGCAGTTTATCGCACTACGAAGAGACCCAGTACTTC CASSLSHYEETQYF
NA NA TRBJ1-1 TRBV7-2 TGTGCCAGCAGCCCCGTCCGGAGGGTGAACACTGAAGCTTTCTTT CASSPVRRVNTEAFF
NA TRBD2 TRBJ2-5 TRBV18 TGTGCCAGCTCACCACCGTCAAGCCGGGGGGCCCAGTACTTC CASSPPSSRGAQYF
NA TRBD1 TRBJ2-1 TRBV6-5 TGTGCCAGCAGCCCACCGGGACAGGGCAATGAGCAGTTCTTC CASSPPGQGNEQFF
NA NA TRBJ2-3 TRBV2 TGTGCCAGCAGTGAAATTAACAGGGCCACAGATACGCAGTATTTT CASSEINRATDTQYF
NA TRBD1 TRBJ2-6 TRBV2 TGTGCCAGCAGTGCGACAGGGCTTGAGAACTCTGGGGCCAACGTCCTGACTTTC CASSATGLENSGANVLTF